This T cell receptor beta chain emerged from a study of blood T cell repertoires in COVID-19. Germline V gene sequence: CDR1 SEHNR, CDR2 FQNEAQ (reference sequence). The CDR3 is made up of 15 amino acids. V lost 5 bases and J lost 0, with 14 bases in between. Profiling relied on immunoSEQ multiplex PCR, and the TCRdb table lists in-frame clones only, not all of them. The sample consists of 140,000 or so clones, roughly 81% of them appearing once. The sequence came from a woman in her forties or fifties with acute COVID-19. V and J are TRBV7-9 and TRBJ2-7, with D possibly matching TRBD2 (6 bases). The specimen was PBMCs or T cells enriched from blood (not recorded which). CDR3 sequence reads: CASSNRDGSSYEQYF. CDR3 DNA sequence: TGTGCCAGCAGCAACCGGGACGGGAGCTCCTACGAGCAGTACTTC.